This entry lists 15 T cell receptor beta chains sequenced from one sample in a study of identical twins. TCRdb re-analysed the 5' RACE reads in MiXCR, keeping a single row per CDR3 protein. Among 210,000 or so distinct CDR3 sequences listed, around a sixth were seen once. The data were also submitted as part of a second study, on T cells expressing NK-cell markers.

Sequencing was carried out using CD8+ T cells sorted from blood. The origin of the receptors is a woman aged 18-30 years in good health.

This chain uses TRBV5-5 with TRBJ1-1; no clear D gene. This CDR3 spans 12 amino acids. The V gene lost 5 bases and the J gene lost 5 bases, with 10 bases spanning the gap. Germline lookup yields CDR1 SGHKS and CDR2 YYEKEE (reference sequence). Written as DNA, the CDR3 is TGTGCCAGCAGATTACCTATGACTGAAGCTTTCTTT. Translating it yields CASRLPMTEAFF.

The gene calls are TRBV10-3 and TRBJ1-4; possible D gene TRBD1, 5 bases. This CDR3 is 14 amino acids long. The V gene's germline CDR1 is ENHRY and CDR2 SYGVKD. Trimming took off 3 bases at V and 4 bases at J, with 9 bases between the two ends. The CDR3, as DNA: TGTGCCATCAGTGAAGGGGCCCTTAATGAAAAACTGTTTTTT. Translation: CAISEGALNEKLFF.

The table lists this clonotype with a few counts. The gene calls are TRBV4-1 and TRBJ2-7, with D perhaps matching TRBD1 (5 bases). Germline values: CDR1 MGHRA, CDR2 YSYEKL. The CDR3 covers 14 residues. Trimming left V 1 base short and J 3 bases short, with 10 bases between. The CDR3 loop is CASSQGGHNYEQYF. DNA for the CDR3: TGCGCCAGCAGCCAAGGTGGACACAACTACGAGCAGTACTTC.

This clonotype was counted only a few times. V and J are TRBV7-9 and TRBJ2-3; weak D call: TRBD2 (5 bases). The germline V gene encodes CDR1 SEHNR and CDR2 FQNEAQ (reference sequence). Deletions cut 5 bases from V and 0 bases from J, with 15 bases between. There are 16 residues in the CDR3. CDR3 loop: CASSPAERLSTDTQYF. The CDR3 coding sequence is TGTGCCAGCAGCCCAGCGGAGCGGTTAAGCACAGATACGCAGTATTTT.

About this clonotype: Compared with germline, one end of the junction differs, possibly owing to a read error. The rearrangement links TRBV14 to TRBJ1-1; D is perhaps TRBD1 (5 bases). This CDR3 contains 12 residues. CDR1 SGHDN and CDR2 FVKESK come from the germline V gene. The CDR3 coding sequence is TGTGCCAGCAGCCCCGCAGGACCGGGACCCTCATTT. Its protein is CASSPAGPGPSF.

The chain recombines TRBV29-1 with TRBJ1-1; possibly TRBD1 for D (6 bases). The germline gives CDR1 SQVTM, CDR2 ANQGSEA. V dropped 4 bases and J dropped 0 bases, with 12 bases sitting between them. The CDR3 spans 14 residues. CDR3 in amino acids: CSVVRGWMNTEAFF. The CDR3 DNA follows: TGCAGCGTTGTTAGGGGGTGGATGAACACTGAAGCTTTCTTT.

The chain links TRBV7-9 to TRBJ2-7; TRBD2 matches at 14 bases. Per the germline V gene, CDR1 is SEHNR and CDR2 is FQNEAQ (reference sequence). The CDR3 extends over 13 amino acids. V dropped 11 bases and J dropped 3; count of bases not matched to a gene: 3. The CDR3 loop is CACGLAGGYEQYF. CDR3 in DNA: TGTGCCTGTGGACTAGCGGGAGGCTACGAGCAGTACTTC.

Worth noting for this clonotype: An end of the junction differs from the germline gene, which may be a read error. The CDR3 coding sequence is TGTGCCATCAGCCCCCAGGACACTGAAGCTTTCTTT. This codes for CAISPQDTEAFF. The rearrangement links TRBV7-9 to TRBJ1-1; D remains ambiguous. CDR3 length equals 12 residues. The germline V gene encodes CDR1 SEHNR and CDR2 FQNEAQ (reference sequence).

This clonotype showed up just a few times. The chain combines TRBV5-5 with TRBJ2-7; 7 bases map to TRBD2. Germline assignment: CDR1 SGHKS and CDR2 YYEKEE (reference sequence). The CDR3 covers 16 residues. J gave up 2 bases and V 4 bases, and 12 bases lay outside the gene matches. The CDR3 coding sequence is TGTGCCAGCAGCCCGGTAAAGCGGGAAGGGACCTACGAGCAGTACTTC. This gives the protein CASSPVKREGTYEQYF.

This sequence joins TRBV19 and TRBJ1-2; 8 bases align to TRBD1. V trimming: 7 bases; J trimming: 6 bases; junction bases outside the gene matches: 22. The CDR3 sequence is 18 residues long. Germline V gene sequence: CDR1 LNHDA, CDR2 SQIVND (reference sequence). This chain's CDR3 is CASNPSGTGLNPLHGYTF. Here the CDR3 DNA reads TGTGCCAGTAATCCCTCCGGGACAGGTCTCAACCCGCTACATGGCTACACCTTC.

V and J are TRBV20-1 and TRBJ2-7; perhaps TRBD1 as D (5 bases). Germline V gene data show CDR1 as DFQATT and CDR2 as SNEGSKA (reference sequence). V gave up 2 bases and J gave up 2 bases, with 16 bases separating them. The CDR3 contains 15 residues. CDR3 protein: CSARIDSLPPYEQYF. In nucleotides, the CDR3 is TGCAGTGCTAGAATCGACAGTCTACCCCCCTACGAGCAGTACTTC.

This clonotype has only one observation. The chain is built from TRBV11-2 and TRBJ2-5; TRBD1 matches 7 bases. V lost 5 bases and J lost 4; bases outside the gene matches: 7. The CDR3 sequence is 14 residues long. Per germline, CDR1 SGHAT and CDR2 FQNNGV. CDR3 region: CASSRGGAGETQYF. CDR3 bases: TGTGCCAGCAGCCGAGGGGGCGCGGGAGAGACCCAGTACTTC.

This clonotype was found many times. The chain employs TRBV7-8 and TRBJ2-4, with 8 bases lining up with TRBD1. Trimming at V came to 1 base and at J to 5 bases, leaving 1 base not matched to a gene. The CDR3 extends over 14 amino acids. Germline V gives CDR1 SGHVS, CDR2 FQNEAQ. This chain's CDR3 is CASSLVGQENIQYF. Written as DNA, the CDR3 is TGTGCCAGCAGCTTAGTGGGACAGGAAAACATTCAGTACTTC.

The gene calls are TRBV7-9 and TRBJ2-1, with D possibly being TRBD1 (6 bases). This CDR3 spans 11 amino acids. Germline values: CDR1 SEHNR, CDR2 FQNEAQ (reference sequence). V dropped 5 bases and J dropped 9 bases, with 8 bases sitting between them. The CDR3 nucleotides are TGTGCCAGCAGCCAGGGGTCTGAGCAGTTCTTC. Protein sequence: CASSQGSEQFF.

There are many counts of this clonotype. CDR3 DNA: TGTGCCAGCAGTGAATTCGGCTCCGAGCAGTACTTC. Protein: CASSEFGSEQYF. The chain is built from TRBV25-1 and TRBJ2-7; D is uncertain. The CDR3 runs to 12 residues. Between the trimmed V and J ends, which lost 1 base and 6 bases, there was a span of 7 bases. Looked up from germline, CDR1 is MGHDK and CDR2 is SYGVNS.